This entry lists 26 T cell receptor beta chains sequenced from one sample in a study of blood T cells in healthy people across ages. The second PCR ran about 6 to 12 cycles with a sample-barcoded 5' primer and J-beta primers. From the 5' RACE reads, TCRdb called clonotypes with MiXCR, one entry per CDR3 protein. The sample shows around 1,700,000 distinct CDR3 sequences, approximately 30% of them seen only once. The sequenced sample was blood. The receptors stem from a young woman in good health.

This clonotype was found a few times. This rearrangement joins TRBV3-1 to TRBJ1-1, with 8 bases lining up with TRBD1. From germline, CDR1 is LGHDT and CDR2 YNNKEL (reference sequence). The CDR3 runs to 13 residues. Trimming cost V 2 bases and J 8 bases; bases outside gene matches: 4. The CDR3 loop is CASSQRTGTEAFF. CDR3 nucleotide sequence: TGTGCCAGCAGCCAACGGACAGGGACCGAAGCTTTCTTT. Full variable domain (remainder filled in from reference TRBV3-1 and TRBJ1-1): DTAVSQTPKYLVTQMGNDKSIKCEQNLGHDTMYWYKQDSKKFLKIMFSYNNKELIINETVPNRFSPKSPDKAHLNLHINSLELGDSAVYFCASSQRTGTEAFFGQGTRLTVV.

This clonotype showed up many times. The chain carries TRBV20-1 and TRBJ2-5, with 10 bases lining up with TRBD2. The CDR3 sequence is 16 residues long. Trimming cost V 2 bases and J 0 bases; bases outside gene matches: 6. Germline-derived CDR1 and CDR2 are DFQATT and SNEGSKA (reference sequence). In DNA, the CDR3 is TGCAGTGCTAGACTAGCGGGGGCTGGGTACCAAGAGACCCAGTACTTC. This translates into CSARLAGAGYQETQYF.

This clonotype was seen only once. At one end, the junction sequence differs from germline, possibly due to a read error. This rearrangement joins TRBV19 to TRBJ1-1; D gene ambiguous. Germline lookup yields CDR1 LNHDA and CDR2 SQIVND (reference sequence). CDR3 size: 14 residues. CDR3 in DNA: TGTGCCAGTAGTATGAGATCTGAGAACACTGAGGCTTTCTTT. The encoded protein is CASSMRSENTEAFF.

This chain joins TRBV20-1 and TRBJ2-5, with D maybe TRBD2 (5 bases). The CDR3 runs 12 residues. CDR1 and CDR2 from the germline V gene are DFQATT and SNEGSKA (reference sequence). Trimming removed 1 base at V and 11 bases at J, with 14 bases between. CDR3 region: CSARGGLVEQYF. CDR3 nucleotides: TGCAGTGCTAGAGGAGGGCTAGTGGAGCAGTACTTC.

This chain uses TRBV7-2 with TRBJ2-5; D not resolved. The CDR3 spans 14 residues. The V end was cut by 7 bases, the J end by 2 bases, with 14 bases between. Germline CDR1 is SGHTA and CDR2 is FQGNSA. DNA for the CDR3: TGTGCCAGCAACCCCTTTGGGCCACAAGAGACCCAGTACTTC. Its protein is CASNPFGPQETQYF.

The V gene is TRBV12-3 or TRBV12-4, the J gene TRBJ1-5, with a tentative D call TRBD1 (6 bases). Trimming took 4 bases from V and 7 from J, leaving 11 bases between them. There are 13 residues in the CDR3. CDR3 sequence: CASSYQGRQPQHF. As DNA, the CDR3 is TGTGCCAGCAGTTATCAGGGGCGGCAGCCCCAGCATTTT.

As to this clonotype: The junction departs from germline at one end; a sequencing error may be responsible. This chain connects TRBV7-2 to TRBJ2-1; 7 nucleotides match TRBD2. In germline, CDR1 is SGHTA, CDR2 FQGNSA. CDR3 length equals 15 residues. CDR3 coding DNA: TGTGCCAGCAGTTTAGACGGGGGGAGCCACAATGAGCAGTTCTTC. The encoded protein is CASSLDGGSHNEQFF.

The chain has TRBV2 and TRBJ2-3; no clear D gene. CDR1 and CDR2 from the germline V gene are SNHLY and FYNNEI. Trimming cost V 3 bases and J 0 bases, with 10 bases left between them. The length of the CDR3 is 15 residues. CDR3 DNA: TGTGCCAGCAGTGAGCGGATCTCTAGCACAGATACGCAGTATTTT. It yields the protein CASSERISSTDTQYF.

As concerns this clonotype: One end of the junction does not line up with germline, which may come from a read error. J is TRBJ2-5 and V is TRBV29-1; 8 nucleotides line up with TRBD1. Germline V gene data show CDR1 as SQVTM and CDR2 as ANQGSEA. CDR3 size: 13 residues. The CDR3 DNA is TGCAGCGTTGGGGCAGGGGGCGGAGAGATCCAGTACTTC. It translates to CSVGAGGGEIQYF. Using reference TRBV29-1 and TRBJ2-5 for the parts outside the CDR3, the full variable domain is SAVISQKPSRDICQRGTSLTIQCQVDSQVTMMFWYRQQPGQSLTLIATANQGSEATYESGFVIDKFPISRPNLTFSTLTVSNMSPEDSSIYLCSVGAGGGEIQYFGPGTRLLVL.

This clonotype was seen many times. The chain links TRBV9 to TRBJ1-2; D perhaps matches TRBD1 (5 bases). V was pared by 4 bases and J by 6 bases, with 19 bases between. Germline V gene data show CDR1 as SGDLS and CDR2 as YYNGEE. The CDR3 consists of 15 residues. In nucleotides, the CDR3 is TGTGCCAGCAGCTCGGGGGGAGTTGTCCCGGATGGCTACACCTTC. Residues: CASSSGGVVPDGYTF.

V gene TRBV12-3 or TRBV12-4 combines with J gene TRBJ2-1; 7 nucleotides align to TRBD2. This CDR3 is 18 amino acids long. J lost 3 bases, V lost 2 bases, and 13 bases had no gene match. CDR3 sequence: CASSLSLAATPIYNEQFF. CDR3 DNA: TGTGCCAGCAGTTTATCCCTAGCGGCCACCCCCATCTACAATGAGCAGTTCTTC.

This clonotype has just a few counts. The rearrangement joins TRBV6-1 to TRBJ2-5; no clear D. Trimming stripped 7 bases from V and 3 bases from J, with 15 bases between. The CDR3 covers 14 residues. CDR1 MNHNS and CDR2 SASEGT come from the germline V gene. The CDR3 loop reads CASTRIRAEETQYF. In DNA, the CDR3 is TGTGCCAGCACGAGGATAAGAGCTGAAGAGACCCAGTACTTC.

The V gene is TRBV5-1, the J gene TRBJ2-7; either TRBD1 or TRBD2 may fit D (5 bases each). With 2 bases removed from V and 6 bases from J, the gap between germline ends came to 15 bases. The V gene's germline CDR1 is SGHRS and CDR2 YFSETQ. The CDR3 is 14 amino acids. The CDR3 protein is CASSFEGSQREQYF. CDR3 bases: TGCGCCAGCAGCTTTGAGGGGAGTCAGCGCGAGCAGTACTTC.

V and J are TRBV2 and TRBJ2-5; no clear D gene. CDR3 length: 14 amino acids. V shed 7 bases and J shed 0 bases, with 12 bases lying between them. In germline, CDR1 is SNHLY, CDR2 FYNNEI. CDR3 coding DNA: TGTGCCAGCAAAGAATCCCGGTACCAAGAGACCCAGTACTTC. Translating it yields CASKESRYQETQYF. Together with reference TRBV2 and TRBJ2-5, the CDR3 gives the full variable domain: EPEVTQTPSHQVTQMGQEVILRCVPISNHLYFYWYRQILGQKVEFLVSFYNNEISEKSEIFDDQFSVERPDGSNFTLKIRSTKLEDSAMYFCASKESRYQETQYFGPGTRLLVL.

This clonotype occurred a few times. The CDR3 is CAGQGGGQSTGEQYF. The CDR3 DNA is TGTGCCGGACAGGGAGGCGGACAGTCGACCGGCGAGCAGTACTTC. The rearrangement links TRBV28 to TRBJ2-7; 8 nucleotides line up with TRBD1. CDR3 length equals 15 residues. Germline CDR1 reads MDHEN; CDR2 reads SYDVKM. Trimming removed 11 bases from V and 6 bases from J; junction bases left unmatched: 18. The full variable domain, its missing parts supplied by reference TRBV28 and TRBJ2-7, is DVKVTQSSRYLVKRTGEKVFLECVQDMDHENMFWYRQDPGLGLRLIYFSYDVKMKEKGDIPEGYSVSREKKERFSLILESASTNQTSMYLCAGQGGGQSTGEQYFGPGTRLTVT.

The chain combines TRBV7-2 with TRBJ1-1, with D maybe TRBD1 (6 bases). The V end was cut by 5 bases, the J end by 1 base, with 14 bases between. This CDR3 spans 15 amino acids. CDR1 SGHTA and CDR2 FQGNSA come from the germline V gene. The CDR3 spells CASSITRDKNTEAFF. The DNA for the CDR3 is TGTGCCAGCAGCATCACCCGGGACAAGAACACTGAAGCTTTCTTT.

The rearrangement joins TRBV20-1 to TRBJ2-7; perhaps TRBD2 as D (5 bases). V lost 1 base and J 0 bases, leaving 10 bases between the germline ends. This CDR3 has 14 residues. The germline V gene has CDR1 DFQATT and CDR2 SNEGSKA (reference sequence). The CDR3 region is CSARGIASSYEQYF. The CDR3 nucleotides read TGCAGTGCTAGAGGGATAGCGAGCTCCTACGAGCAGTACTTC.

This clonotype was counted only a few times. The chain's CDR3 is CASSSFGLSEQYF. The CDR3 coding sequence is TGTGCCAGCAGCTCCTTTGGTCTCTCCGAGCAGTACTTC. The genes are TRBV7-9 and TRBJ2-7; D is ambiguous. The CDR3 loop spans 13 amino acids. The germline V and J ends were trimmed by 4 bases and 6 bases, with 13 bases remaining between them. Germline assignment: CDR1 SEHNR and CDR2 FQNEAQ (reference sequence). Full variable domain (remainder filled in from reference TRBV7-9 and TRBJ2-7): DTGVSQNPRHKITKRGQNVTFRCDPISEHNRLYWYRQTLGQGPEFLTYFQNEAQLEKSRLLSDRFSAERPKGSFSTLEIQRTEQGDSAMYLCASSSFGLSEQYFGPGTRLTVT.

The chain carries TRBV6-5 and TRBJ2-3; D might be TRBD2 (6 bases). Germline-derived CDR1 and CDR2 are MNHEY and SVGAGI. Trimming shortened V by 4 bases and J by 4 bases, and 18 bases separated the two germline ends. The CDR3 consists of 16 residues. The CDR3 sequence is CASSSLSGVVADTQYF. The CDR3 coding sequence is TGTGCCAGCAGTTCCCTCTCGGGGGTGGTGGCAGATACGCAGTATTTT.

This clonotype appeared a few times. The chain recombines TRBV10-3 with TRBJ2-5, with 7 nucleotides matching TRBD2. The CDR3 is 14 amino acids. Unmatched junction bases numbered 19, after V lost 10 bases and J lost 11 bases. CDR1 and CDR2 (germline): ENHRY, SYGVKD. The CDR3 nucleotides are TGTGCCACCCAACAACTAGGGAGGGCCAATGAGCAGTACTTC. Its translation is CATQQLGRANEQYF.

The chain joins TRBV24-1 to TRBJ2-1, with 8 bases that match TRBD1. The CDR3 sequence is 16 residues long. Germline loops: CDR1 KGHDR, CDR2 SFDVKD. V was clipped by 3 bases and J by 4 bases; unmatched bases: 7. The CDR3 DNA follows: TGTGCCACCAGTGATAGGACAGGGAGAGGGTACAATGAGCAGTTCTTC. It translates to CATSDRTGRGYNEQFF.

In DNA, the CDR3 is TGTGCCAGCAGCTTCAACGGGGAATATCGGTACAATGAGCAGTTCTTC. Translating it yields CASSFNGEYRYNEQFF. The chain carries TRBV5-6 and TRBJ2-1, with D possibly TRBD2 on 5 matching bases. CDR1 SGHDT and CDR2 YYEEEE come from the germline V gene. The CDR3 is 16 amino acids. Between the trimmed V and J ends, which lost 2 bases and 4 bases, there was a span of 16 bases.

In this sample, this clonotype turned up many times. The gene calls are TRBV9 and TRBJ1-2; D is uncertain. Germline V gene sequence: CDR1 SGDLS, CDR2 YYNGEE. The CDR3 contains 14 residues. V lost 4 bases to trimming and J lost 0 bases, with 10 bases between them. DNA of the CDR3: TGTGCCAGCAGCCCCCTGGGCTCTAACTATGGCTACACCTTC. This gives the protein CASSPLGSNYGYTF.

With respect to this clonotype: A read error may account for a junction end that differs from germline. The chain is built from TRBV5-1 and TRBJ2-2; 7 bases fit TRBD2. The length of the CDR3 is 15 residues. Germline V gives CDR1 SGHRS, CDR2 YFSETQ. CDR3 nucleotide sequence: TGCGCCTGCAGCATCCGACTAGCTGGTGGCGGGGAGCTGTTTTTT. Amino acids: CACSIRLAGGGELFF.

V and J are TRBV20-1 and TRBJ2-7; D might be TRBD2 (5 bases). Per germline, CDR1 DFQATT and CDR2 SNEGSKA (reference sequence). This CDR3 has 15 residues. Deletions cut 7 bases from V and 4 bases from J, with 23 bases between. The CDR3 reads CSVVAPSSSRYEQYF. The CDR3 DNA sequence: TGCAGTGTCGTAGCCCCTAGCTCATCAAGGTACGAGCAGTACTTC.

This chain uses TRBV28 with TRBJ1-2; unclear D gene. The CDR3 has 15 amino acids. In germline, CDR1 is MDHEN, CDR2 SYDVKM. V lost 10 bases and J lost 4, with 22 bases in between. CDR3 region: CAISGLSEAPYGYTF. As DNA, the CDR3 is TGTGCCATCTCGGGTCTCTCCGAGGCCCCCTATGGCTACACCTTC.